This TCR beta chain derives from a study of shared clonotypes between healthy human individuals. The CDR3 contains 14 residues. The germline V gene encodes CDR1 SGHRS and CDR2 YFSETQ. With 4 bases removed from V and 4 bases from J, the gap between germline ends came to 15 bases. Study findings and constraints: The sharing of 4.5% to 6.5% of naive CD4 clonotypes was seen across a handful of donors.

Measured with immunoSEQ multiplex PCR; TCRdb has only the in-frame clones, and not every one. Among over a million clones listed, over 95% were seen once. As to this clone: Its antigen is unidentified.

The gene calls are TRBV5-1 and TRBJ2-7; D is ambiguous. The receptor comes from a man in his thirties or forties in good health. Sample: naive CD4+ T cells sorted from blood. Subset in this sample: CD45RA+ positively selected. As DNA, the CDR3 is TGCGCCAGCAGCCGCGAATCGCCAGTGTACGAGCAGTACTTC. This sequence encodes CASSRESPVYEQYF.